These 27 T cell receptor beta chains were sequenced from one sample in a study of blood T cell repertoires in COVID-19. Only in-frame clones appear in the TCRdb table, and some are missing; sequencing was by immunoSEQ multiplex PCR. The sample shows 73,000 or so clones, roughly 89% of them seen only once. The specimen sequenced was peripheral blood. Receptors were obtained from a man aged 25 to 40 with acute or convalescent COVID-19.

The chain combines TRBV27 with TRBJ2-7, with TRBD1 matching over 7 bases. This CDR3 is built from 13 residues. Unmatched junction bases numbered 5, after V lost 2 bases and J lost 7 bases. CDR1 is MNHEY, CDR2 SMNVEV, per germline (reference sequence). CDR3 loop: CASSLKGGWEQYF. The CDR3 nucleotides read TGTGCCAGCAGTTTAAAAGGGGGCTGGGAGCAGTACTTC.

This clone was found once. The chain combines TRBV5-1 with TRBJ2-2; possibly TRBD2 for D (6 bases). V lost 10 bases and J 6 bases, leaving 13 bases between the germline ends. The CDR3 sequence is 12 residues long. Germline V gene data show CDR1 as SGHRS and CDR2 as YFSETQ. This CDR3 reads CASGSGAGELFF. CDR3 nucleotides: TGCGCCTCTGGGTCGGGGGCCGGGGAGCTGTTTTTT.

This rearrangement joins TRBV5-1 to TRBJ2-7; 7 bases match TRBD1. J was trimmed by 3 bases and V by 0 bases; bases with no gene match: 6. There are 15 residues in the CDR3. From germline, CDR1 is SGHRS and CDR2 YFSETQ. The CDR3 DNA follows: TGCGCCAGCAGCTTGGGACCGGACAGGCTCTACGAGCAGTACTTC. Its translation is CASSLGPDRLYEQYF.

V and J are TRBV4-3 and TRBJ2-1; 11 bases fit TRBD2. In germline, CDR1 is LGHNA, CDR2 YSLEER. The CDR3 is made up of 15 amino acids. V lost 1 base to trimming and J lost 9 bases; unmatched junction nucleotides: 5. The CDR3 sequence: CASSQGISGRGEQFF. The CDR3 DNA follows: TGCGCCAGCAGCCAAGGTATTAGCGGGAGGGGTGAGCAGTTCTTC.

V and J are TRBV14 and TRBJ1-4; no reliable D call. The CDR3 is 15 amino acids. Trimming removed 1 base from V and 4 bases from J, with 10 bases in between. Germline CDR1 reads SGHDN; CDR2 reads FVKESK. The CDR3 sequence is CASSQAYLYNEKLFF. CDR3 DNA: TGTGCCAGCAGCCAAGCATACCTCTATAATGAAAAACTGTTTTTT. The full variable domain, completed using reference TRBV14 and TRBJ1-4, is EAGVTQFPSHSVIEKGQTVTLRCDPISGHDNLYWYRRVMGKEIKFLLHFVKESKQDESGMPNNRFLAERTGGTYSTLKVQPAELEDSGVYFCASSQAYLYNEKLFFGSGTQLSVL.

This rearrangement joins TRBV2 to TRBJ2-7; 12 bases are a match to TRBD2. The J segment lost 3 bases and the V segment lost 3 bases, leaving 3 bases of the junction unmatched. CDR3 length equals 15 residues. From germline, CDR1 is SNHLY and CDR2 FYNNEI. This CDR3 is CASSDGLAGNYEQYF. The CDR3 DNA reads TGTGCCAGCAGTGATGGACTAGCGGGGAACTACGAGCAGTACTTC. Full variable domain (remainder filled in from reference TRBV2 and TRBJ2-7): EPEVTQTPSHQVTQMGQEVILRCVPISNHLYFYWYRQILGQKVEFLVSFYNNEISEKSEIFDDQFSVERPDGSNFTLKIRSTKLEDSAMYFCASSDGLAGNYEQYFGPGTRLTVT.

V is TRBV30 and J is TRBJ2-5, with D unresolved. Germline V gene sequence: CDR1 GTSNPN, CDR2 SVGIG (reference sequence). Trimming stripped 2 bases from V and 2 bases from J, with 3 bases between. The CDR3 extends over 11 amino acids. In DNA, the CDR3 is TGTGCCTGGAGTTCTCAAGAGACCCAGTACTTC. This encodes CAWSSQETQYF.

The chain links TRBV6-5 to TRBJ1-5, with D tentatively TRBD1 (5 bases). Germline CDR1 MNHEY, CDR2 SVGAGI. Trimming removed 6 bases from V and 4 bases from J, with 7 bases in between. The CDR3 totals 12 residues. The CDR3 reads CASRAGNQPQHF. Here the CDR3 DNA reads TGTGCCAGCAGGGCAGGGAATCAGCCCCAGCATTTT.

This chain uses TRBV2 with TRBJ2-7, with 7 bases lining up with TRBD2. CDR1 is SNHLY and CDR2 is FYNNEI in the germline V gene. CDR3 size: 15 residues. The V and J ends lost 6 bases and 0 bases, in that order; junction bases with no gene match: 8. CDR3 nucleotide sequence: TGTGCCAGCAGGAATCGAGCGGGAAACTCCTACGAGCAGTACTTC. This sequence encodes CASRNRAGNSYEQYF.

This sequence joins TRBV19 and TRBJ2-1; D is unresolved. The length of the CDR3 is 14 residues. The V gene's germline CDR1 is LNHDA and CDR2 SQIVND (reference sequence). Trimming left V 9 bases short and J 5 bases short, with 17 bases between. The CDR3 DNA follows: TGTGCCAGCCAGCCCAGGCTCCCTGACAATGAGCAGTTCTTC. Amino acid sequence: CASQPRLPDNEQFF.

The DNA of the CDR3 is TGTGCCAGCAGCTTAGGACTAGCGGGCGCCTACAATGAGCAGTTCTTC. It is translated as CASSLGLAGAYNEQFF. The chain joins TRBV5-5 to TRBJ2-1; TRBD2 aligns across 11 bases. The CDR3 loop spans 16 amino acids. Germline assignment: CDR1 SGHKS and CDR2 YYEKEE (reference sequence). With V trimmed by 2 bases and J by 2 bases, 3 bases remained unmatched.

The V call is TRBV24-1, the J call TRBJ2-3; 11 bases are a match to TRBD2. The CDR3 extends over 16 amino acids. J was trimmed by 2 bases and V by 4 bases; bases with no gene match: 4. Germline CDR1 KGHDR, CDR2 SFDVKD. The CDR3 region has the DNA TGTGCCACCAGTGACGGGACTAGCGGTTTCACAGATACGCAGTATTTT. It translates to CATSDGTSGFTDTQYF.

The V call is TRBV28, the J call TRBJ2-7; D perhaps matches TRBD2 (5 bases). Germline CDR1 and CDR2: MDHEN and SYDVKM. V gave up 6 bases and J gave up 9 bases, with 12 bases separating them. This CDR3 is built from 11 residues. The CDR3 reads CASSTGGLQYF. CDR3 bases: TGTGCCAGCAGCACCGGCGGGTTGCAGTACTTC.

In its sample, this clone was seen once. The rearrangement joins TRBV18 to TRBJ2-7; TRBD2 aligns across 10 bases. Germline CDR1 is KGHSH and CDR2 is LQKENI. J was trimmed by 6 bases and V by 4 bases; bases with no gene match: 9. The CDR3 extends over 15 amino acids. This CDR3 is CASSQTSGMGIEQYF. The DNA of the CDR3 is TGTGCCAGCTCACAAACTAGCGGGATGGGGATCGAGCAGTACTTC.

The gene calls are TRBV7-7 and TRBJ2-1; 10 bases line up with TRBD1. This CDR3 comprises 15 residues. V dropped 6 bases and J dropped 5; count of bases not matched to a gene: 7. The germline V gene has CDR1 SSHAT and CDR2 FNYEAQ (reference sequence). The CDR3 is CASSPGTGVNNEQFF. CDR3 coding DNA: TGTGCCAGCAGTCCAGGGACAGGGGTTAACAATGAGCAGTTCTTC.

V and J are TRBV20-1 and TRBJ2-7; D remains unclear. The length of the CDR3 is 13 residues. The V end was cut by 3 bases, the J end by 0 bases, with 9 bases between. Germline V gene lookup returns CDR1 DFQATT and CDR2 SNEGSKA (reference sequence). The CDR3 protein is CSASSPYSYEQYF. In DNA, the CDR3 is TGCAGTGCTAGTTCTCCCTACTCCTACGAGCAGTACTTC.

The sample holds one count of this clone. The chain uses TRBV7-9 and TRBJ1-1; the D gene is possibly TRBD1 (6 bases). V was pared by 5 bases and J by 1 base, with 14 bases between. CDR1 SEHNR and CDR2 FQNEAQ come from the germline V gene (reference sequence). The CDR3 length is 15 residues. CDR3 region: CASSEGDWENTEAFF. In nucleotides, the CDR3 is TGTGCCAGCAGCGAGGGGGATTGGGAGAACACTGAAGCTTTCTTT. The entire variable domain, with the rest obtained from reference TRBV7-9 and TRBJ1-1, is as follows: DTGVSQNPRHKITKRGQNVTFRCDPISEHNRLYWYRQTLGQGPEFLTYFQNEAQLEKSRLLSDRFSAERPKGSFSTLEIQRTEQGDSAMYLCASSEGDWENTEAFFGQGTRLTVV.

There are a few counts of this clone. The chain links TRBV25-1 to TRBJ1-5; unclear D gene. The germline V gene encodes CDR1 MGHDK and CDR2 SYGVNS. CDR3 size: 15 residues. Trimming removed 2 bases from V and 2 bases from J, with 10 bases in between. The CDR3 region has the DNA TGTGCCAGCAGTGAAGGGCAGGCTGGCAATCAGCCCCAGCATTTT. Protein sequence: CASSEGQAGNQPQHF.

The V call is TRBV2, the J call TRBJ1-5; maybe TRBD1 (6 bases). V was cut by 6 bases and J by 4 bases, with 13 bases left in between. Germline V CDR1 and CDR2: SNHLY, FYNNEI. This CDR3 has 14 residues. The CDR3 here is CASRKGGGNQPQHF. The CDR3 DNA follows: TGTGCCAGCAGAAAAGGGGGGGGAAATCAGCCCCAGCATTTT.

The V call is TRBV4-3, the J call TRBJ1-6; 7 nucleotides agree with TRBD1. Unmatched junction bases numbered 9, after V lost 0 bases and J lost 7 bases. Germline values: CDR1 LGHNA, CDR2 YSLEER. The CDR3 is 17 residues long. DNA for the CDR3: TGCGCCAGCAGCCAAGATACGAGGACAGGCCTAAATTCACCCCTCCACTTT. Translating gives CASSQDTRTGLNSPLHF.

J is TRBJ2-1 and V is TRBV28; 9 nucleotides align to TRBD2. The CDR3 has 15 amino acids. CDR1 and CDR2 (germline): MDHEN, SYDVKM. After removal of 1 base from V and 7 bases from J, the junction contained 5 bases not matched to a gene. The CDR3 coding sequence is TGTGCCAGCAGTTTATCCGGGACTAGCAGAAATGAGCAGTTCTTC. Amino acid sequence: CASSLSGTSRNEQFF.

The rearrangement uses TRBV6-2 or TRBV6-3 and TRBJ1-1; D unresolved. Germline-derived CDR1 and CDR2 are MNHEY and SVGEGT. The CDR3 sequence is 16 residues long. V lost 2 bases and J 3 bases, leaving 16 bases between the germline ends. CDR3 region: CASSYGRPGMDTEAFF. The CDR3 nucleotides are TGTGCCAGCAGTTACGGGCGTCCGGGGATGGACACTGAAGCTTTCTTT.

DNA for the CDR3: TGTGCCAGCAGTGTACCAGGGTACGGGACAGATACGCAGTATTTT. This codes for CASSVPGYGTDTQYF. This chain connects TRBV25-1 to TRBJ2-3; D may be TRBD1 (5 bases). CDR1 MGHDK and CDR2 SYGVNS come from the germline V gene. The V gene lost 4 bases and the J gene lost 3 bases, with 14 bases spanning the gap. The CDR3 spans 15 residues. The whole variable domain, remainder taken from reference TRBV25-1 and TRBJ2-3, is EADIYQTPRYLVIGTGKKITLECSQTMGHDKMYWYQQDPGMELHLIHYSYGVNSTEKGDLSSESTVSRIRTEHFPLTLESARPSHTSQYLCASSVPGYGTDTQYFGPGTRLTVL.

This sequence joins TRBV7-3 and TRBJ2-5; 12 bases are a match to TRBD2. Losses at the gene ends were 1 base for V and 5 bases for J; bases not matched to a gene: 5. CDR3 size: 16 residues. Germline CDR1 is SGHTA and CDR2 is FQGTGA. This CDR3 is CASSLRLAGGLETQYF. CDR3 DNA: TGTGCCAGCAGCTTAAGGCTAGCGGGAGGGTTGGAGACCCAGTACTTC.

V and J are TRBV27 and TRBJ2-7; possibly TRBD2 for D (5 bases). The CDR3 length is 14 residues. The V end was cut by 8 bases, the J end by 2 bases, with 16 bases between. Germline loops: CDR1 MNHEY, CDR2 SMNVEV (reference sequence). The CDR3: CASYRLSGPYEQYF. For the CDR3, the DNA is TGTGCCAGCTACCGTTTGAGCGGACCCTACGAGCAGTACTTC.

CDR3 in DNA: TGTGCCAGCAGTGAACAGGGTTCCATCCAGCCCCAGCATTTT. Protein: CASSEQGSIQPQHF. This chain uses TRBV6-1 with TRBJ1-5; maybe TRBD1 (5 bases). Trimming removed 2 bases from V and 7 bases from J, with 12 bases in between. The CDR3 has 14 residues. Germline CDR1 and CDR2: MNHNS and SASEGT.

The chain links TRBV6-5 to TRBJ2-1; 10 bases match TRBD2. Germline V gives CDR1 MNHEY, CDR2 SVGAGI. The CDR3 is 15 residues long. The ends lost 5 bases at V and 2 bases at J; junction bases unmatched: 3. The CDR3 loop reads CASSPSGSPYNEQFF. The CDR3 DNA reads as TGTGCCAGCAGTCCTAGCGGGAGTCCCTACAATGAGCAGTTCTTC.